This T cell receptor beta chain was retrieved from a study of CD8+CD57+ T cells in acquired aplastic anemia. In the study overall: Sorted CD4+ and CD8+ cells yielded DNA averaging approximately 3 ug. Notes on the study in general: The study found no significant CD8+ Simpson's diversity difference between patients and controls. About 30 CD8+ CDR3 sequences occurred in both the patients and the controls.

Genomic DNA templated the TCR beta VDJ and CDR3 profiling. TCRdb fed the reads into MiXCR, producing one record per CDR3 protein. This sample yields around 180,000 distinct CDR3 sequences, of which 55% to 80% are seen a single time; 45% to 50% belongs to the top ten. This CDR3 contains 18 residues. Germline trimming cut 2 bases from V and 4 bases from J; bases unmatched to any gene: 13. Germline assignment: CDR1 SGHNT and CDR2 YENEEA. This clonotype was detected once. The target antigen is unknown. Sequencing was done on a sample of sorted CD4+, CD8+, or CD8+CD57+ T cells (not recorded which) from PBMCs. The sequence was collected from a human donor in good health. This chain connects TRBV11-3 to TRBJ2-1; 8 nucleotides align to TRBD2. CDR3 nucleotides: TGTGCCAGCAGCTTAATGGCAGCGGGAGTTTTGGGGTACAATGAGCAGTTCTTC. Encoded protein: CASSLMAAGVLGYNEQFF.